This T cell receptor beta chain was documented in a study of blood T cell repertoires in COVID-19. V gave up 5 bases and J gave up 2 bases, with 9 bases separating them. The CDR3 totals 13 residues. Germline CDR1 and CDR2: MNHEY and SMNVEV (reference sequence). Repertoires were generated with immunoSEQ multiplex PCR, while TCRdb's copy carries only in-frame clones and drops some. Of some 180,000 clones detected, roughly 83% appear once; the ten largest clones hold over 5%. The J gene is TRBJ1-1, the V gene TRBV27; D unresolved. Sequencing was carried out using peripheral blood. This clonotype was sampled from a woman aged 40 to 55 with COVID-19, enrolled during active disease. The CDR3 is CASSPWANTEAFF. CDR3 sequence (DNA): TGTGCCAGCAGTCCGTGGGCCAACACTGAAGCTTTCTTT.